These 30 T cell receptor beta chains came from one sample sequenced in a study of cytomegalovirus exposure and HLA in healthy donors. A multiplex PCR was run with 60 Vbeta primers and 13 Jbeta primers. The method was immunoSEQ multiplex PCR; TCRdb's version includes in-frame clones alone and lacks a portion of them. The repertoire consists of about 120,000 clones, with approximately 79% occurring once and the leading ten covering roughly 6.2%. Input material: PBMCs. The receptors were gathered from a man aged 25-40 years in good health and CMV-seropositive.

This chain links TRBV19 with TRBJ1-1, with 7 nucleotides matching TRBD1. CDR1 LNHDA and CDR2 SQIVND come from the germline V gene (reference sequence). This CDR3 is built from 14 residues. Trimming at V came to 5 bases and at J to 1 base, leaving 4 bases not matched to a gene. The CDR3 DNA reads TGTGCCAGTAGTGCCTGGGACAGGAACACTGAAGCTTTCTTT. Protein sequence: CASSAWDRNTEAFF.

J is TRBJ1-1 and V is TRBV19; no reliable D call. The germline gives CDR1 LNHDA, CDR2 SQIVND (reference sequence). V lost 2 bases to trimming and J lost 4 bases, with 11 bases between them. The CDR3 contains 14 residues. Written as DNA, the CDR3 is TGTGCCAGTAGTATATCGGGTAGAGGCACTGAAGCTTTCTTT. This encodes CASSISGRGTEAFF.

The J gene is TRBJ2-3, the V gene TRBV5-3; 8 bases line up with TRBD2. Being an ORF, TRBV5-3 has a function that is uncertain. V shed 4 bases and J 4 bases; nucleotides not matched to a gene: 11. The CDR3 loop spans 16 amino acids. CDR3 in DNA: TGTGCCAGAAGCGGACCGGGACTAGAAAGGGCAGATACGCAGTATTTT. It specifies CARSGPGLERADTQYF.

The chain couples TRBV11-3 to TRBJ1-1; 8 positions agree with TRBD1. CDR1 and CDR2 from the germline V gene are SGHNT and YENEEA. The CDR3 loop spans 13 amino acids. J was trimmed by 8 bases and V by 0 bases; bases with no gene match: 2. For the CDR3, the DNA is TGTGCCAGCAGCTTAGACAGGGGGCAAGAAGCTTTCTTT. Its translation: CASSLDRGQEAFF.

The chain carries TRBV6-1 and TRBJ1-5; 7 nucleotides align to TRBD1. The CDR3 has 17 amino acids. CDR1 and CDR2 (germline): MNHNS, SASEGT. After removal of 4 bases from V and 0 bases from J, the junction contained 9 bases not matched to a gene. CDR3 coding DNA: TGTGCCAGCAGTGTGGATATGACAGGGACTAGCAATCAGCCCCAGCATTTT. It codes for CASSVDMTGTSNQPQHF.

The J gene is TRBJ1-3, the V gene TRBV9; 8 positions match TRBD1. V lost 4 bases to trimming and J lost 0 bases; unmatched junction nucleotides: 9. This CDR3 has 17 amino acids. Per the germline V gene, CDR1 is SGDLS and CDR2 is YYNGEE. The DNA for the CDR3 is TGTGCCAGCAGCCCGGAGGGCGACAGGGGCTCTGGAAACACCATATATTTT. Encoded protein: CASSPEGDRGSGNTIYF.

The chain carries TRBV25-1 and TRBJ1-2, with TRBD1 identical over 7 bases. The germline V gene has CDR1 MGHDK and CDR2 SYGVNS. Trimming cost V 2 bases and J 8 bases; bases outside gene matches: 14. The CDR3 runs to 16 residues. This CDR3 is CASSETGTVSTGGYTF. Here the CDR3 DNA reads TGTGCCAGCAGTGAAACCGGGACAGTCTCCACGGGGGGCTACACCTTC.

This chain connects TRBV9 to TRBJ2-3; D unresolved. CDR3 size: 15 residues. Per germline, CDR1 SGDLS and CDR2 YYNGEE. The V and J ends lost 4 bases and 0 bases respectively, with 12 bases between them. The CDR3 bases are TGTGCCAGCAGCTCGAGCGTAACTAGCACAGATACGCAGTATTTT. Encoded protein: CASSSSVTSTDTQYF.

This clone appeared a single time. V is TRBV19 and J is TRBJ1-1, with no clear D. Germline values: CDR1 LNHDA, CDR2 SQIVND (reference sequence). The CDR3 totals 16 residues. Trimming pared 2 bases from V and 0 bases from J, leaving 13 bases between. CDR3 bases: TGTGCCAGTAGTATATACGGAGGCCATATGAACACTGAAGCTTTCTTT. Translation: CASSIYGGHMNTEAFF.

This chain links TRBV15 with TRBJ2-7; 9 nucleotides align to TRBD1. With 6 bases clipped from V and 7 bases from J, the junction kept 13 bases outside the gene matches. Germline assignment: CDR1 LNHNV and CDR2 YYDKDF (reference sequence). This CDR3 is 15 amino acids long. The DNA for the CDR3 is TGTGCCACCAGTCCGGGGGACAGGGAGCAATGGGAGCAGTACTTC. Its protein product is CATSPGDREQWEQYF.

This chain connects TRBV6-5 to TRBJ2-7, with D maybe TRBD1 (6 bases). Per germline, CDR1 MNHEY and CDR2 SVGAGI. V gave up 7 bases and J gave up 2 bases, with 9 bases separating them. This CDR3 comprises 12 residues. The CDR3 spells CASKGGTYEQYF. For the CDR3, the DNA is TGTGCCAGCAAAGGGGGAACCTACGAGCAGTACTTC.

The chain links TRBV13 to TRBJ1-1; 9 bases agree with TRBD1. J gave up 4 bases and V 3 bases, and 6 bases lay outside the gene matches. CDR1 and CDR2 (germline): PRHDT, FYEKMQ (reference sequence). The length of the CDR3 is 15 residues. For the CDR3, the DNA is TGTGCCAGCAGCTTCGAGGGACAGGGTGCCACTGAAGCTTTCTTT. Translation gives CASSFEGQGATEAFF.

Only one count was recorded for this clone. The rearrangement links TRBV10-3 to TRBJ2-7; a possible D gene is TRBD1 (6 bases). Per the germline V gene, CDR1 is ENHRY and CDR2 is SYGVKD. CDR3 length: 15 amino acids. V lost 4 bases and J lost 5, with 18 bases in between. CDR3 DNA sequence: TGTGCCATCAGTGGATCAGGGGATAATAGGGACGAGCAGTACTTC. Protein: CAISGSGDNRDEQYF.

The rearrangement links TRBV2 to TRBJ1-3; 9 bases match TRBD1. The CDR3 is made up of 16 amino acids. Germline V CDR1 and CDR2: SNHLY, FYNNEI. With V trimmed by 6 bases and J by 3 bases, 9 bases remained unmatched. The CDR3 DNA reads TGTGCCAGCAGCGCTGGACAGGGGCTGGGTGGAAACACCATATATTTT. It yields the protein CASSAGQGLGGNTIYF.

This chain connects TRBV4-1 to TRBJ2-1; 10 nucleotides align to TRBD2. This CDR3 comprises 16 residues. Germline V CDR1 and CDR2: MGHRA, YSYEKL. V was pared by 6 bases and J by 4 bases, with 9 bases of the junction left unmatched. CDR3 protein: CASRLSGGETYNEQFF. The DNA of the CDR3 is TGCGCCAGCAGGTTAAGCGGGGGGGAGACTTACAATGAGCAGTTCTTC.

V is TRBV21-1 and J is TRBJ2-6; the table names TRBD2, a call not compared with the DNA. TRBV21-1 is marked as a pseudogene. The CDR3 extends over 20 amino acids. CDR3 region: CASSKGGWGLAVAGANVLTF. CDR3 nucleotides: TGTGCCAGCAGCAAAGGGGGGTGGGGACTAGCGGTTGCTGGGGCCAACGTCCTGACTTTC.

The CDR3 DNA follows: TGTGCCAGCAGCCTGGGAGGGATTGGGGCCAACGTCCTGACTTTC. Translated, it gives CASSLGGIGANVLTF. V is TRBV5-4 and J is TRBJ2-6; 7 nucleotides align to TRBD2. The CDR3 runs to 15 residues. Unmatched junction bases numbered 4, after V lost 4 bases and J lost 3 bases. The germline gives CDR1 SGHNT, CDR2 YYREEE (reference sequence).

The rearrangement uses TRBV19 and TRBJ1-5, with 9 nucleotides matching TRBD1. V shed 6 bases, J shed 4 bases, and the junction held 4 bases outside the gene matches. Germline CDR1 LNHDA, CDR2 SQIVND (reference sequence). This CDR3 is built from 14 residues. CDR3 sequence (DNA): TGTGCCAGTAGGAGGGACAGGGAAAATCAGCCCCAGCATTTT. Amino acid sequence: CASRRDRENQPQHF.

In its sample, this clone was seen a few times. The rearrangement joins TRBV4-2 to TRBJ2-3; 7 bases fit TRBD1. With V trimmed by 1 base and J by 5 bases, 6 bases remained unmatched. The CDR3 runs 15 residues. The germline gives CDR1 LGHNA, CDR2 YNFKEQ. In nucleotides, the CDR3 is TGTGCCAGCAGCCAAGCAGAGGGGGCCCAAGATACGCAGTATTTT. It is translated as CASSQAEGAQDTQYF.

The chain joins TRBV6-5 to TRBJ2-7, with D tentatively TRBD1 (5 bases). CDR3 size: 14 residues. The germline V and J ends were trimmed by 2 bases and 3 bases, with 11 bases remaining between them. Germline assignment: CDR1 MNHEY and CDR2 SVGAGI. CDR3 amino acids: CASSYKGPNYEQYF. The CDR3 DNA sequence: TGTGCCAGCAGTTACAAGGGGCCGAACTACGAGCAGTACTTC.

V is TRBV19 and J is TRBJ2-3, with D perhaps matching TRBD2 (6 bases). Germline V gives CDR1 LNHDA, CDR2 SQIVND (reference sequence). Trimming pared 3 bases from V and 5 bases from J, leaving 12 bases between. This CDR3 is 14 amino acids long. CDR3 in amino acids: CASSITFGGDTQYF. In nucleotides, the CDR3 is TGTGCCAGTAGTATCACTTTCGGGGGAGATACGCAGTATTTT.

The genes are TRBV7-6 and TRBJ1-1, with TRBD1 identical over 7 bases. Germline V lookup: CDR1 SGHVS, CDR2 FNYEAQ. This CDR3 region has 16 residues. Unmatched junction bases numbered 11, after V lost 5 bases and J lost 2 bases. The CDR3 is CASSPSRGQKNTEAFF. The CDR3 bases are TGTGCCAGCAGCCCCAGCCGGGGACAGAAAAACACTGAAGCTTTCTTT.

In this sample, this clone turned up a few times. The rearrangement uses TRBV5-1 and TRBJ1-4; no firm D call. The V and J ends lost 0 bases and 7 bases respectively, with 7 bases between them. Germline-derived CDR1 and CDR2 are SGHRS and YFSETQ. This CDR3 comprises 13 residues. The CDR3 spells CASSLAGSEKLFF. The CDR3 bases are TGCGCCAGCAGCTTGGCCGGGAGTGAAAAACTGTTTTTT.

The CDR3 DNA is TGTGCTAGTGGTCCTCCGGACAGGGAGGGACAGCCCCAGCATTTT. Protein sequence: CASGPPDREGQPQHF. The chain couples TRBV12-5 to TRBJ1-5; TRBD1 agrees at 8 bases. Trimming cost V 5 bases and J 7 bases; bases outside gene matches: 10. Germline-derived CDR1 and CDR2 are LGHNT and FRNRAP. The CDR3 has 15 amino acids.

The chain uses TRBV30 and TRBJ2-2; 7 nucleotides agree with TRBD1. CDR1 and CDR2 (germline): GTSNPN, SVGIG (reference sequence). V was clipped by 1 base and J by 1 base; unmatched bases: 6. CDR3 size: 16 residues. The CDR3 reads CAWSGGDRVNTGELFF. The CDR3 DNA reads as TGTGCCTGGAGTGGTGGAGACAGGGTGAACACCGGGGAGCTGTTTTTT.

V and J are TRBV7-6 and TRBJ1-2; 9 bases align to TRBD1. The length of the CDR3 is 17 residues. The V and J ends lost 5 bases and 4 bases, in that order; junction bases with no gene match: 14. CDR1 and CDR2 from the germline V gene are SGHVS and FNYEAQ. CDR3 nucleotides: TGTGCCAGCAGCCATTTGAGGGACAGGGATAATGCCTATGGCTACACCTTC. This encodes CASSHLRDRDNAYGYTF.

The chain is built from TRBV10-3 and TRBJ2-1; the D gene is possibly TRBD2 (6 bases). Trimming removed 5 bases from V and 8 bases from J, with 7 bases in between. The CDR3 covers 11 residues. In germline, CDR1 is ENHRY, CDR2 SYGVKD. CDR3 bases: TGTGCCATCAGTCGGGACTATGAGCAGTTCTTC. It yields the protein CAISRDYEQFF.

CDR3 nucleotide sequence: TGTGCCAGCAGTGACCGGGACAGGGCCTACGAGCAGTACTTC. This encodes CASSDRDRAYEQYF. This chain uses TRBV6-5 with TRBJ2-7, with 9 bases identical to TRBD1. This CDR3 is built from 14 residues. V lost 5 bases and J lost 2; bases outside the gene matches: 4. Germline CDR1 is MNHEY and CDR2 is SVGAGI.

The chain couples TRBV5-6 to TRBJ1-2; the D is unclear. V was pared by 3 bases and J by 3 bases, with 15 bases between. Germline lookup yields CDR1 SGHDT and CDR2 YYEEEE. This CDR3 comprises 15 residues. Here the CDR3 DNA reads TGTGCCAGCAGCTACGAACTCCGGAGCGACTATGGCTACACCTTC. Amino acids: CASSYELRSDYGYTF.

J is TRBJ1-2 and V is TRBV5-1, with 9 bases fitting TRBD1. V lost 4 bases to trimming and J lost 7 bases; unmatched junction nucleotides: 5. CDR1 SGHRS and CDR2 YFSETQ come from the germline V gene. This CDR3 is built from 13 residues. This chain's CDR3 is CASSLTGGFGYTF. The CDR3, as DNA: TGCGCCAGCAGCCTGACAGGGGGTTTTGGCTACACCTTC. The entire variable domain, with the rest obtained from reference TRBV5-1 and TRBJ1-2, is as follows: KAGVTQTPRYLIKTRGQQVTLSCSPISGHRSVSWYQQTPGQGLQFLFEYFSETQRNKGNFPGRFSGRQFSNSRSEMNVSTLELGDSALYLCASSLTGGFGYTFGSGTRLTVV.